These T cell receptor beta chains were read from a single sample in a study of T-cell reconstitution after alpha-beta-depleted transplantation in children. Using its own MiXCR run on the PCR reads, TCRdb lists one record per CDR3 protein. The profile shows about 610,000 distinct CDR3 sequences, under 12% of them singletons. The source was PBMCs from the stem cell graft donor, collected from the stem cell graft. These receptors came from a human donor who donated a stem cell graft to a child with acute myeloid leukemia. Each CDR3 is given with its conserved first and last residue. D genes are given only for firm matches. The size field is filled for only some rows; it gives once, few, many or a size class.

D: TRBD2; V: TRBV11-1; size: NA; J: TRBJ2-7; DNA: TGTGCCAGCAGCCTCGGACTAGCGGGAGAACACGAGCAGTACTTC; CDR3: CASSLGLAGEHEQYF
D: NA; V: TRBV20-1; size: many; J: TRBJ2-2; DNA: TGCAGTGCTAGAGATTGGAAGACCGGGGAGCTGTTTTTT; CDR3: CSARDWKTGELFF
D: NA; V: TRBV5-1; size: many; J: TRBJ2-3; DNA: TGCGCCAGCAGCCTGGCGGGTACTGGGACCCTCACAGATACGCAGTATTTT; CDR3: CASSLAGTGTLTDTQYF
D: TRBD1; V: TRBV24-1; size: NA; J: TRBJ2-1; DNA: TGTGCCACCAGTGATCAAGGACAGGTGGGGTACAATGAGCAGTTCTTC; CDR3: CATSDQGQVGYNEQFF
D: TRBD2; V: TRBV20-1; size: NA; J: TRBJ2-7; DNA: TGCAGTGCTATACGACTAGCGGGTAACGAGCAGTACTTC; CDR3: CSAIRLAGNEQYF
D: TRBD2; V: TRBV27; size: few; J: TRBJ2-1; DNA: TGTGCCACCAATAATGGACTAGCGAGGAATGAGCAGTTCTTC; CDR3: CATNNGLARNEQFF
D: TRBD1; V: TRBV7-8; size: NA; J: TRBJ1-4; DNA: TGTGCCAGCAGCTTAGGGACAGGTCGGATGAATGAAAAACTGTTTTTT; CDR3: CASSLGTGRMNEKLFF
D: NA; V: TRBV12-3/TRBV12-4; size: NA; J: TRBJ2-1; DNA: TGTGCCAGCAGTTTCGAAGGGGCGGTTGAGCAGTTCTTC; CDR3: CASSFEGAVEQFF
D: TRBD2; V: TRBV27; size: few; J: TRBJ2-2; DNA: TGTGCCAGCAGACATTTACCGGGACTAGCGGGAGGAAGGAACACCGGGGAGCTGTTTTTT; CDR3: CASRHLPGLAGGRNTGELFF
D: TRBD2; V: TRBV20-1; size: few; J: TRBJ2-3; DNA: TGCAGTGCTAGTGACCAGCGGGATCGTGATACGCAGTATTTT; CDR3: CSASDQRDRDTQYF
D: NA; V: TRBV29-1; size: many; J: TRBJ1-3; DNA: TGCAGCGTTCGGGTCCCCTCCTCCAGAAACACCATATATTTT; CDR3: CSVRVPSSRNTIYF
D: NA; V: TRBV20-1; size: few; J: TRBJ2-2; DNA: TGCAGTGCTTCCAATAGGGGAGCAAAGGGGGAGCTGTTTTTT; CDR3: CSASNRGAKGELFF
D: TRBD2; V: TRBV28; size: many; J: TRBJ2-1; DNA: TGTGCCAGCAGTTTAGGTCTAGCGGAAATCTACAATGAGCAGTTCTTC; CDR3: CASSLGLAEIYNEQFF
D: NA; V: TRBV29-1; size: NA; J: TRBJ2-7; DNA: TGCAGCGTTGGGGGGGGACACCTGTACGAGCAGTACTTC; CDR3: CSVGGGHLYEQYF
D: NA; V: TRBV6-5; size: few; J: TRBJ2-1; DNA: TGTGCCAGCAGTTATGGTAATTACAATGAGCAGTTCTTC; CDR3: CASSYGNYNEQFF
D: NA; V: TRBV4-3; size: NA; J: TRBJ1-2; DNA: TGCGCCAGCAGCCAAGATTGGGGTCTTTCAGTGGGCGGCTACACCTTC; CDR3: CASSQDWGLSVGGYTF
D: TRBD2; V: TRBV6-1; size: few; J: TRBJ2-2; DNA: TGTGTCATTGGAGCCCGGGAGGACACCGGGGAGCTGTTTTTT; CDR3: CVIGAREDTGELFF
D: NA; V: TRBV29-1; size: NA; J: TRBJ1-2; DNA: TGCAGCGTTTGGTCACAGAACTATGGCTACACCTTC; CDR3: CSVWSQNYGYTF
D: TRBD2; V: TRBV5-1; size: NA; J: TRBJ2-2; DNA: TGCGCCAGCAGCCCGATAGCGGGAGAGACCGGGGAGCTGTTTTTT; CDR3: CASSPIAGETGELFF
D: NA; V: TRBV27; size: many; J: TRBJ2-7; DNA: TGTGCCAGCAGTTTAATGGGGCAGTACGAGCAGTACTTC; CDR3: CASSLMGQYEQYF
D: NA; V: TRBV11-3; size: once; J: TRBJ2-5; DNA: TGTGCCAGCAGCCCCAGGACTGGAGAGCAAGAGACCCAGTACTTC; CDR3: CASSPRTGEQETQYF
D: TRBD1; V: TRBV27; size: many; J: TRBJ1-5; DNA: TGTGCCAGCAGTTCAGGGGGCCATCAGCCCCAGCATTTT; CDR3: CASSSGGHQPQHF
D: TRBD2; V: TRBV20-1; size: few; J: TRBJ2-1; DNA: TGCAGTGCTAGAGATCTGGGTAGCGGGAGCTCCTACAATGAGCAGTTCTTC; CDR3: CSARDLGSGSSYNEQFF
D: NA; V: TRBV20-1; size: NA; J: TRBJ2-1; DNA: TGCAGTGCTAGTTTGCGGACTGACTACGAGCAGTTCTTC; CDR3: CSASLRTDYEQFF
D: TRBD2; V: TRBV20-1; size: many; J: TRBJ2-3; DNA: TGCAGTGCTAGAGTTCGACTAGCGGGAGTTGCAGATACGCAGTATTTT; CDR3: CSARVRLAGVADTQYF
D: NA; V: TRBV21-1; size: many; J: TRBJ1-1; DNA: TGTGCCAGCAGCACCGCGGGACAGGGGAACACTGAAGCTTTCTTT; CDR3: CASSTAGQGNTEAFF
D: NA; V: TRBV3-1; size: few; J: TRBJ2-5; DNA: TGTGCCAGCAGCCAAGATAGGGCCGAGACCCAGTACTTC; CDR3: CASSQDRAETQYF
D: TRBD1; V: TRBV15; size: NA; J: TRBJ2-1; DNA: TGTGCCACCAGCAGATTGACAGGGGAGCAGTTCTTC; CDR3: CATSRLTGEQFF
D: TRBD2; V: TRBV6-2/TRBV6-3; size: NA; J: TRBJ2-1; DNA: TGTGCCAGCACCCCTAGCGGGAGAGGCTCCTACAATGAGCAGTTCTTC; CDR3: CASTPSGRGSYNEQFF
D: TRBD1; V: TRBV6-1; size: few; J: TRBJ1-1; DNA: TGTGCCAGCAGGGACAGGGCTCCGACTGAAGCTTTCTTT; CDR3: CASRDRAPTEAFF
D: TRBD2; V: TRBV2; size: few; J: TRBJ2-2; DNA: TGTGCCAGCAGTGCACTAGCGGGATCCGCCGGGGAGCTGTTTTTT; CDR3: CASSALAGSAGELFF
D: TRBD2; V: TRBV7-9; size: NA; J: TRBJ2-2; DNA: TGTGCCAGCACCCGTAGCGGGGCTACCGGGGAGCTGTTTTTT; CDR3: CASTRSGATGELFF
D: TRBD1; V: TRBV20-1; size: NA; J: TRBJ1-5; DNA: TGCAGTGCTAGAGATCAACAGGGGAATGTCAATCAGCCCCAGCATTTT; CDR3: CSARDQQGNVNQPQHF
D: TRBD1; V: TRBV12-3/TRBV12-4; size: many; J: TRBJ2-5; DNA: TGTGCCAGCAGTTTACGACAGGGGGCGGGAGAGACCCAGTACTTC; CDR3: CASSLRQGAGETQYF
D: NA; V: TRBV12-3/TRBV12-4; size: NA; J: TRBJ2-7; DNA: TGTGCCAGCAGTTCGGGCGGATACTACGAGCAGTACTTC; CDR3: CASSSGGYYEQYF
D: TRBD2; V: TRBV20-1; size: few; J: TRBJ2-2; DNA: TGCAGTGCCAATAAGGGCGGGAGTTTTGGCGGGGAGCTGTTTTTT; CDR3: CSANKGGSFGGELFF
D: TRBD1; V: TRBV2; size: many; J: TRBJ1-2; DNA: TGTGCCAGCAGTGGGACAGGGATCGGGGGCTATGGCTACACCTTC; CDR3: CASSGTGIGGYGYTF
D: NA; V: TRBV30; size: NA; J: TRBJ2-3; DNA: TGTGCCTGGAGGTCCGCTGGGGGCACAGATACGCAGTATTTT; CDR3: CAWRSAGGTDTQYF
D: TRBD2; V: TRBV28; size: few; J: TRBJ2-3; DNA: TGTGCCAGCAGTTTTTCGGGAGGTCGAGATACGCAGTATTTT; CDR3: CASSFSGGRDTQYF
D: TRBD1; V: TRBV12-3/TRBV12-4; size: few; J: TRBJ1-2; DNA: TGTGCCAGCAGGTTACAGGGGGCGCGCTACACCTTC; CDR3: CASRLQGARYTF
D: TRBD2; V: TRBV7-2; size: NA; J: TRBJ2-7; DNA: TGTGCCAGCAGCGATGGGATTACTAGCGGCTACGAGCAGTACTTC; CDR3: CASSDGITSGYEQYF
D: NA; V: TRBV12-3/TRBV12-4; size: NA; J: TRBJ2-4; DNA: TGTGCCAGCAGTTTAGCGCCCTCCCAAAACATTCAGTACTTC; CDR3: CASSLAPSQNIQYF
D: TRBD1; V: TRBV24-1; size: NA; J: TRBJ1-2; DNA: TGTGCCACCAGTGATTGGGACAGGGTTTCTGTCTGGAATTCCTCAAACTATGGCTACACCTTC; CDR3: CATSDWDRVSVWNSSNYGYTF
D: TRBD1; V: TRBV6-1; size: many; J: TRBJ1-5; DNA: TGTGCCAGCAGAGGACAGGGGATAAATCAGCCCCAGCATTTT; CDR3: CASRGQGINQPQHF
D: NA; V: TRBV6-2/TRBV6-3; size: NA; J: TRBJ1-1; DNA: TGTGCCAGCAGCTCTGGACAATTTAAAGCTTTCTTT; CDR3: CASSSGQFKAFF
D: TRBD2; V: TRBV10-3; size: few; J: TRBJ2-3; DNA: TGTGCCATCAGCAAGACTAGCGTGAGCGCAGATACGCAGTATTTT; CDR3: CAISKTSVSADTQYF
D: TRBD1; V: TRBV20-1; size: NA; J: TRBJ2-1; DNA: TGCAGTGCTAGAAAACCCAGGGCAGGGGGCGGGAATGAGCAGTTCTTC; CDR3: CSARKPRAGGGNEQFF
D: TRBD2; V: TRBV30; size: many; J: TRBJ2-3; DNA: TGTGCCTGGAGACTAGCGGGAGGGCCAGATACGCAGTATTTT; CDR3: CAWRLAGGPDTQYF
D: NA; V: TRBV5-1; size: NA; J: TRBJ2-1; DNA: TGCGCCAGCAGCTTGGCCGTGGACTGGTCCTACAATGAGCAGTTCTTC; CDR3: CASSLAVDWSYNEQFF